The 9 T cell receptor beta chains below were found in one sample sequenced in a study of T-cell memory formation after mild COVID-19. TCRdb analysed the 5' RACE reads with MiXCR anew, one entry per CDR3 protein. The repertoire holds 290,000 or so distinct CDR3 sequences, just under 20% seen once, with about 21% in the top ten. The source material was PBMCs or a T cell subset sorted from them (not recorded which). The receptors here all came from a man younger than 30 who had mild COVID-19 (a few samples of this study predate the infection). Cell type and time point are not known.

The chain carries TRBV20-1 and TRBJ2-1; D perhaps matches TRBD1 (6 bases). The ends were cut back, 1 base at V and 0 bases at J, with 16 bases in the middle. The CDR3 spans 17 residues. Looked up from germline, CDR1 is DFQATT and CDR2 is SNEGSKA (reference sequence). The CDR3 is CSARAPYRESSYNEQFF. As DNA, the CDR3 is TGCAGTGCTAGAGCCCCATACAGGGAAAGCTCCTACAATGAGCAGTTCTTC.

The rearrangement uses TRBV12-3 or TRBV12-4 and TRBJ2-7; TRBD2 is a possible D gene (5 bases). The V end lost 11 bases, the J end lost 3 bases, and 23 bases lay between the germline ends. This CDR3 region has 15 residues. In DNA form, the CDR3 reads TGTGCCGGCTGCTCGAGGGCGGCCCTCTTCTACGAGCAGTACGTC. Its translation: CAGCSRAALFYEQYV.

V and J are TRBV7-9 and TRBJ2-4; 7 bases align to TRBD1. This CDR3 is 12 amino acids long. Germline CDR1 is SEHNR and CDR2 is FQNEAQ (reference sequence). V lost 1 base, J lost 13 bases, and 4 bases stayed unmatched. The CDR3 DNA reads TGTGCCAGCAGCTTAGGAGGGGACAGACAGTACTTC. Translating gives CASSLGGDRQYF.

This chain connects TRBV6-2 or TRBV6-3 to TRBJ2-7; TRBD1 matches at 11 bases. The germline CDR1 and CDR2 sequences are MNHEY and SVGEGT. This CDR3 is 14 amino acids long. Germline trimming cut 4 bases from V and 8 bases from J; bases unmatched to any gene: 7. The CDR3 region has the DNA TGTGCCAGCAGTTCCCCTCGGACAGGGGGCCAGCAGTACTTC. This sequence encodes CASSSPRTGGQQYF.

The rearrangement links TRBV7-2 to TRBJ1-4; no clear D gene. This CDR3 spans 13 amino acids. V lost 3 bases and J 7 bases, leaving 9 bases between the germline ends. Germline assignment: CDR1 SGHTA and CDR2 FQGNSA. CDR3 sequence reads: CASSFGIGEKLFF. The DNA for the CDR3 is TGTGCCAGCAGCTTCGGGATCGGTGAAAAACTGTTTTTT. The complete variable domain, with remaining parts taken from reference TRBV7-2 and TRBJ1-4, reads GAGVSQSPSNKVTEKGKDVELRCDPISGHTALYWYRQSLGQGLEFLIYFQGNSAPDKSGLPSDRFSAERTGGSVSTLTIQRTQQEDSAVYLCASSFGIGEKLFFGSGTQLSVL.

In this sample, this clonotype turned up many times. The chain carries TRBV5-1 and TRBJ1-2; D not resolved. Germline CDR1 is SGHRS and CDR2 is YFSETQ. The CDR3 covers 16 residues. V was cut by 2 bases and J by 0 bases, with 14 bases left in between. CDR3 sequence reads: CASSFGPIFANYGYTF. For the CDR3, the DNA is TGCGCCAGCAGCTTTGGGCCGATCTTCGCTAACTATGGCTACACCTTC.

This clonotype was found a few times. V usage is TRBV12-3 or TRBV12-4 and J usage is TRBJ1-5; the D gene is possibly TRBD1 (5 bases). The CDR3 runs 13 residues. Trimming removed 6 bases from V and 8 bases from J, with 14 bases in between. The CDR3 reads CASSLGEWEPQHF. DNA for the CDR3: TGTGCCAGCAGCCTAGGGGAATGGGAGCCCCAGCATTTT.

The chain joins TRBV5-1 to TRBJ2-3; 7 bases fit TRBD1. The CDR3 loop spans 15 amino acids. Germline V gene data show CDR1 as SGHRS and CDR2 as YFSETQ. V shed 4 bases, J shed 2 bases, and the junction held 7 bases outside the gene matches. In DNA form, the CDR3 reads TGCGCCAGCAGCCCGAAGACAGGGCTCACAGATACGCAGTATTTT. Translated: CASSPKTGLTDTQYF.

The J gene is TRBJ1-6, the V gene TRBV7-9; 7 positions agree with TRBD1. Losses at the gene ends were 8 bases for V and 5 bases for J; bases not matched to a gene: 0. This CDR3 has 12 amino acids. CDR1 is SEHNR and CDR2 is FQNEAQ in the germline V gene (reference sequence). DNA of the CDR3: TGTGCCAGCGGACAGGATAATTCACCCCTCCACTTT. This sequence encodes CASGQDNSPLHF.